A single T cell receptor beta chain is shown here with its context. This record comes from a study of blood T cell repertoires in COVID-19. Across the whole study: PBMCs, B-cell-depleted T cells, or T cells provided the cDNA or gDNA that made up the material.

The study assigned cohorts using participant-reported clinical history. The V end lost 6 bases, the J end lost 6 bases, and 11 bases lay between the germline ends. The germline V gene has CDR1 KGHDR and CDR2 SFDVKD. CDR3 length equals 13 residues. Authors' methods: Amplifying reference gene primers gave estimates of nucleated cell counts. Using immunoSEQ multiplex PCR, the repertoire was profiled, and TCRdb retains in-frame clones only, with some absent. The D gene and trimming were derived from the DNA, and the V and J assignments and clone size from that table. The sample gives 250,000 or so clones, around 89% of which show up once; 8.8% is in the top ten.

Sequencing was performed on PBMCs or T cells enriched from blood (not recorded which). The sequence came from a middle-aged man who had recovered from COVID-19. The genes are TRBV24-1 and TRBJ2-4; the D gene is possibly TRBD2 (5 bases). The CDR3 coding sequence is TGTGCCACCAGTAAGCCGGGATCAAACATTCAGTACTTC. This codes for CATSKPGSNIQYF.